These T cell receptor beta chains were read from a single sample in a study of blood T cell repertoires in COVID-19. Sequencing was performed with immunoSEQ multiplex PCR; in TCRdb, only in-frame clones are kept and a portion is missing. The profile covers 80,000 to 100,000 clones, with around 85% appearing a single time and roughly 15% taken by the ten largest. The sample was peripheral blood. The receptor set was obtained from an elderly woman with active or convalescent COVID-19. CDR3s include the opening cysteine and the closing phenylalanine or tryptophan. The D gene is left open where the match is weak. A row's size may be missing; if present it is once, few, many or a size class.

d_call: TRBD2; v_call: TRBV9; clone_size: -; j_call: TRBJ2-7; cdr3_nt: TGTGCCAGCAGAATAGGTAGCGGGAGGCCGACTGACTACGAGCAGTACTTC; cdr3_aa: CASRIGSGRPTDYEQYF
d_call: -; v_call: TRBV18; clone_size: -; j_call: TRBJ1-2; cdr3_nt: TGTGCCAGCTCACCGACAGCCTATGGCTACACCTTC; cdr3_aa: CASSPTAYGYTF
d_call: -; v_call: TRBV4-3; clone_size: -; j_call: TRBJ1-1; cdr3_nt: TGCGCCAGCAGCCAATTCTACGGGACAACTAACACTGAAGCTTTCTTT; cdr3_aa: CASSQFYGTTNTEAFF
d_call: -; v_call: TRBV28; clone_size: -; j_call: TRBJ1-6; cdr3_nt: TGTGCCAGCAGAACAGACCCTCGTAATTCACCCCTCCACTTT; cdr3_aa: CASRTDPRNSPLHF
d_call: TRBD1; v_call: TRBV27; clone_size: many; j_call: TRBJ2-1; cdr3_nt: TGTGCCAGCAGTTTCGGACAGGGTTTGTGGGAGCAGTTCTTC; cdr3_aa: CASSFGQGLWEQFF
d_call: -; v_call: TRBV28; clone_size: once; j_call: TRBJ1-5; cdr3_nt: TGTGCCAGCAGTTTTACCCAAGGACGGGGGTATCAGCCCCAGCATTTT; cdr3_aa: CASSFTQGRGYQPQHF
d_call: TRBD2; v_call: TRBV28; clone_size: -; j_call: TRBJ2-3; cdr3_nt: TGTGCCAGCACCATCCCGGGACTACAAAAAGATACGCAGTATTTT; cdr3_aa: CASTIPGLQKDTQYF
d_call: -; v_call: TRBV5-5; clone_size: -; j_call: TRBJ1-2; cdr3_nt: TGTGCCAGCAGCTTGGAGGTGGAGGGGATTAGTGGCTACACCTTC; cdr3_aa: CASSLEVEGISGYTF
d_call: -; v_call: TRBV5-5; clone_size: -; j_call: TRBJ2-3; cdr3_nt: TGTGCCAGCAGCTTGGTTGGGGGGGCCGATACGCAGTATTTT; cdr3_aa: CASSLVGGADTQYF
d_call: -; v_call: TRBV5-1; clone_size: once; j_call: TRBJ1-4; cdr3_nt: TGCGCCAGCAGCTTGTTGGAGAATGAAAAACTGTTTTTT; cdr3_aa: CASSLLENEKLFF
d_call: TRBD2; v_call: TRBV20-1; clone_size: -; j_call: TRBJ2-3; cdr3_nt: TGCAGTGCTAGTGATCCAAGACTAGCGGGTTCAGATACGCAGTATTTT; cdr3_aa: CSASDPRLAGSDTQYF
d_call: TRBD2; v_call: TRBV27; clone_size: -; j_call: TRBJ2-1; cdr3_nt: TGTGCCAGCAGTTTCCGGACTAGCGGACACAATGAGCAGTTCTTC; cdr3_aa: CASSFRTSGHNEQFF
d_call: TRBD1; v_call: TRBV27; clone_size: -; j_call: TRBJ2-3; cdr3_nt: TGTGCCAGCGCCCAGGACAGGGGGTATACGCAGTATTTT; cdr3_aa: CASAQDRGYTQYF